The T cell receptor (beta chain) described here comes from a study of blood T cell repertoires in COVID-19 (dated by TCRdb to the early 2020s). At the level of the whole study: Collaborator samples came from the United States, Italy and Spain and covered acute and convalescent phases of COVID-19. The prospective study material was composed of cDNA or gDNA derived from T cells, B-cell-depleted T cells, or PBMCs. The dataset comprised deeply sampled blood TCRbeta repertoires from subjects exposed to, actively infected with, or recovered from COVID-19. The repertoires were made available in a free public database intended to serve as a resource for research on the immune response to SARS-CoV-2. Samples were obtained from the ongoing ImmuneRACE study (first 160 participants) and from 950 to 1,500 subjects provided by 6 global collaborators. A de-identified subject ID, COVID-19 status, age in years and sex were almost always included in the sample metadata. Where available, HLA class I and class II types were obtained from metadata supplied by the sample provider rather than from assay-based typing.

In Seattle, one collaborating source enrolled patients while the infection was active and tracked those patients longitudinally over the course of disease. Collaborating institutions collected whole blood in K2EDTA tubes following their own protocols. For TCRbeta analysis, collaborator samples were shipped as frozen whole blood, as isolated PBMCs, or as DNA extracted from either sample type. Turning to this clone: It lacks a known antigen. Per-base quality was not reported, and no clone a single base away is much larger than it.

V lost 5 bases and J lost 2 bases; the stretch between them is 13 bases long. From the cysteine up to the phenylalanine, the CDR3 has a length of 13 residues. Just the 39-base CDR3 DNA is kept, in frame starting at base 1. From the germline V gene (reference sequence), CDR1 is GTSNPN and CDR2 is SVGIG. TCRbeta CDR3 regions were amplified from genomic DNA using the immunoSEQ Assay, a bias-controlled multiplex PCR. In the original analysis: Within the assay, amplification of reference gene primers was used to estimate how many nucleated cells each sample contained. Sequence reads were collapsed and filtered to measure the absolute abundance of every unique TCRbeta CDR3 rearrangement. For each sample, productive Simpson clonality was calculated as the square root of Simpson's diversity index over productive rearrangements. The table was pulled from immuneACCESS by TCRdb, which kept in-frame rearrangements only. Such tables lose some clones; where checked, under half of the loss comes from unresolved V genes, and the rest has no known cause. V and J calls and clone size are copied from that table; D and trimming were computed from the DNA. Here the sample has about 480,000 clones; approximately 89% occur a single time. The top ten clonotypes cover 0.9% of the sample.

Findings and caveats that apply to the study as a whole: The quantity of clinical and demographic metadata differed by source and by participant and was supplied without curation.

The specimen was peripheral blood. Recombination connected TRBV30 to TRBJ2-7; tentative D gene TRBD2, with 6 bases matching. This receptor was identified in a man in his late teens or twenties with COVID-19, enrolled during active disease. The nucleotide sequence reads TGTGCCTGGGCGGGGAGGCCGCCCTACGAGCAGTACTTC. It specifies CAWAGRPPYEQYF.